A selection of T cell receptor beta chains follows, all from one sample in a study of blood T cell repertoires in COVID-19. Using immunoSEQ multiplex PCR, the repertoire was profiled, and TCRdb retains in-frame clones only, with some absent. The table records roughly 220,000 clones, approximately 80% of them present only once. Sequenced sample: peripheral blood. These receptor sequences come from an older woman who had recovered from COVID-19. Both conserved end residues are part of each CDR3. A D gene is named only where the DNA matches it firmly. Size values are once, few and many counts, or a class for expanded clones, and some rows have none.

clone size: .
J gene: TRBJ2-3
V gene: TRBV11-2
D gene: .
CDR3 protein: CASSLAVLASSTDTQYF
CDR3 DNA: TGTGCCAGCAGCTTAGCGGTTCTCGCGAGTAGCACAGATACGCAGTATTTT

clone size: .
J gene: TRBJ2-2
V gene: TRBV19
D gene: .
CDR3 protein: CASSPGLLAGELFF
CDR3 DNA: TGTGCCAGTAGTCCGGGTCTTCTTGCCGGGGAGCTGTTTTTT

clone size: .
J gene: TRBJ2-5
V gene: TRBV30
D gene: TRBD1
CDR3 protein: CAWEQGAATQETQYF
CDR3 DNA: TGTGCCTGGGAACAGGGGGCCGCGACCCAAGAGACCCAGTACTTC

clone size: .
J gene: TRBJ2-3
V gene: TRBV18
D gene: .
CDR3 protein: CASSAGTQGFTDTQYF
CDR3 DNA: TGTGCCAGCTCAGCCGGGACTCAAGGCTTTACAGATACGCAGTATTTT

clone size: .
J gene: TRBJ2-7
V gene: TRBV5-4
D gene: .
CDR3 protein: CASRLETDYEQYF
CDR3 DNA: TGTGCCAGCAGGCTGGAGACAGACTACGAGCAGTACTTC

clone size: .
J gene: TRBJ2-5
V gene: TRBV5-1
D gene: .
CDR3 protein: CASSWGGSQETQYF
CDR3 DNA: TGCGCCAGCAGCTGGGGCGGCAGCCAAGAGACCCAGTACTTC

clone size: .
J gene: TRBJ1-2
V gene: TRBV7-8
D gene: TRBD1
CDR3 protein: CASSLGQGYGYTF
CDR3 DNA: TGTGCCAGCAGCTTGGGACAGGGATATGGCTACACCTTC

clone size: once
J gene: TRBJ2-6
V gene: TRBV18
D gene: .
CDR3 protein: CASSPPSKGEANVLTF
CDR3 DNA: TGTGCCAGCTCACCACCGAGCAAAGGGGAGGCCAACGTCCTGACTTTC

clone size: .
J gene: TRBJ2-4
V gene: TRBV4-3
D gene: .
CDR3 protein: CASSQVPGSGSKNIQYF
CDR3 DNA: TGCGCCAGCAGCCAAGTTCCAGGGTCAGGGTCCAAAAACATTCAGTACTTC

clone size: once
J gene: TRBJ2-7
V gene: TRBV6-5
D gene: .
CDR3 protein: CASRPPGWGPEQYF
CDR3 DNA: TGTGCCAGCAGGCCCCCAGGGTGGGGTCCCGAGCAGTACTTC

clone size: .
J gene: TRBJ2-7
V gene: TRBV28
D gene: TRBD2
CDR3 protein: CASSLFVAGWSYEQYF
CDR3 DNA: TGTGCCAGCAGTTTGTTTGTAGCGGGCTGGTCCTACGAGCAGTACTTC

clone size: .
J gene: TRBJ2-1
V gene: TRBV5-1
D gene: TRBD1
CDR3 protein: CASSRTPVGQGALNNEQFF
CDR3 DNA: TGCGCCAGCAGCAGGACCCCTGTCGGACAGGGGGCTTTGAACAATGAGCAGTTCTTC

clone size: .
J gene: TRBJ2-1
V gene: TRBV5-4
D gene: .
CDR3 protein: CASSDSSFGTSYNEQFF
CDR3 DNA: TGTGCCAGCAGTGACTCCTCTTTTGGTACTTCCTACAATGAGCAGTTCTTC

clone size: .
J gene: TRBJ1-1
V gene: TRBV2
D gene: .
CDR3 protein: CASSSQVNTEAFF
CDR3 DNA: TGTGCCAGCAGTTCTCAGGTCAACACTGAAGCTTTCTTT

clone size: .
J gene: TRBJ1-5
V gene: TRBV6-5
D gene: TRBD1
CDR3 protein: CASILTGGWNQPQHF
CDR3 DNA: TGTGCCAGCATCCTAACAGGGGGATGGAATCAGCCCCAGCATTTT

clone size: many
J gene: TRBJ1-2
V gene: TRBV19
D gene: TRBD1
CDR3 protein: CASSELAGTGGWGYTF
CDR3 DNA: TGTGCCAGTAGTGAGCTTGCCGGGACAGGGGGCTGGGGCTACACCTTC

clone size: .
J gene: TRBJ2-3
V gene: TRBV9
D gene: TRBD2
CDR3 protein: CASSFTGTSAGPDTQYF
CDR3 DNA: TGTGCCAGCAGTTTTACCGGGACTAGCGCGGGCCCCGATACGCAGTATTTT

clone size: .
J gene: TRBJ2-1
V gene: TRBV7-3
D gene: TRBD2
CDR3 protein: CASSMTSGGYNEQFF
CDR3 DNA: TGTGCCAGCAGCATGACTAGCGGGGGGTACAATGAGCAGTTCTTC

clone size: .
J gene: TRBJ2-1
V gene: TRBV4-2
D gene: TRBD1
CDR3 protein: CASSQEAGGLLNEQFF
CDR3 DNA: TGTGCCAGCAGCCAAGAAGCAGGGGGCCTGCTCAATGAGCAGTTCTTC

clone size: .
J gene: TRBJ1-1
V gene: TRBV18
D gene: .
CDR3 protein: CASSPSAGADTEAFF
CDR3 DNA: TGTGCCAGCTCACCATCAGCAGGGGCGGACACTGAAGCTTTCTTT

clone size: many
J gene: TRBJ2-3
V gene: TRBV6-2/TRBV6-3
D gene: TRBD2
CDR3 protein: CASSWTSGGADTQYF
CDR3 DNA: TGTGCCAGCAGTTGGACTAGCGGGGGGGCAGATACGCAGTATTTT

clone size: once
J gene: TRBJ1-4
V gene: TRBV6-1
D gene: TRBD1
CDR3 protein: CASSDTGGEGEKLFF
CDR3 DNA: TGTGCCAGCAGTGACACAGGGGGAGAAGGTGAAAAACTGTTTTTT

clone size: .
J gene: TRBJ1-5
V gene: TRBV19
D gene: TRBD1
CDR3 protein: CASSLGTGWNQPQHF
CDR3 DNA: TGTGCCAGTAGTCTCGGGACAGGGTGGAATCAGCCCCAGCATTTT

clone size: .
J gene: TRBJ1-2
V gene: TRBV19
D gene: .
CDR3 protein: CASSDVSRGYGYTF
CDR3 DNA: TGTGCCAGTAGTGATGTTAGTAGGGGCTATGGCTACACCTTC

clone size: few
J gene: TRBJ2-2
V gene: TRBV6-1
D gene: .
CDR3 protein: CASKSRRGGTGELFF
CDR3 DNA: TGTGCCAGCAAATCGAGAAGGGGGGGCACCGGGGAGCTGTTTTTT

clone size: once
J gene: TRBJ2-1
V gene: TRBV3-1/TRBV3-2
D gene: .
CDR3 protein: CASSQAEAGYNEQFF
CDR3 DNA: TGTGCCAGCAGCCAAGCAGAAGCGGGCTACAATGAGCAGTTCTTC

clone size: .
J gene: TRBJ1-5
V gene: TRBV10-3
D gene: TRBD1
CDR3 protein: CAISPGGSGNQPQHF
CDR3 DNA: TGTGCCATCAGTCCAGGGGGAAGTGGGAATCAGCCCCAGCATTTT

clone size: .
J gene: TRBJ2-5
V gene: TRBV18
D gene: .
CDR3 protein: CASSPAKGAQTQYF
CDR3 DNA: TGTGCCAGCTCACCAGCGAAGGGAGCGCAGACCCAGTACTTC

clone size: .
J gene: TRBJ2-1
V gene: TRBV6-2/TRBV6-3
D gene: .
CDR3 protein: CASSWENEQFF
CDR3 DNA: TGTGCCAGCAGTTGGGAGAATGAGCAGTTCTTC

clone size: .
J gene: TRBJ1-4
V gene: TRBV5-1
D gene: TRBD1
CDR3 protein: CASRRGQTNEKLFF
CDR3 DNA: TGCGCCAGCAGGAGGGGGCAAACTAATGAAAAACTGTTTTTT

clone size: .
J gene: TRBJ2-5
V gene: TRBV7-7
D gene: TRBD2
CDR3 protein: CASSPINPGLAGGKETQYF
CDR3 DNA: TGTGCTAGCAGCCCTATCAACCCGGGACTAGCGGGGGGGAAAGAGACCCAGTACTTC

clone size: .
J gene: TRBJ2-5
V gene: TRBV2
D gene: .
CDR3 protein: CASSGGETQYF
CDR3 DNA: TGTGCCAGCAGTGGCGGGGAGACCCAGTACTTC

clone size: .
J gene: TRBJ1-2
V gene: TRBV18
D gene: TRBD1
CDR3 protein: CASSPTGQGAQSYGYTF
CDR3 DNA: TGTGCCAGCTCACCAACGGGACAGGGGGCTCAAAGCTATGGCTACACCTTC

clone size: .
J gene: TRBJ2-1
V gene: TRBV19
D gene: .
CDR3 protein: CASSIRDTNEQFF
CDR3 DNA: TGTGCCAGTAGTATCCGGGACACCAATGAGCAGTTCTTC

clone size: .
J gene: TRBJ1-5
V gene: TRBV6-6
D gene: TRBD1
CDR3 protein: CASSLDRVGNQPQHF
CDR3 DNA: TGTGCCAGCAGCCTGGACAGGGTAGGCAATCAGCCCCAGCATTTT

clone size: .
J gene: TRBJ1-1
V gene: TRBV19
D gene: .
CDR3 protein: CASSSGHLNTEAFF
CDR3 DNA: TGTGCCAGTAGTTCGGGACACCTGAACACTGAAGCTTTCTTT

clone size: .
J gene: TRBJ1-6
V gene: TRBV3-1/TRBV3-2
D gene: .
CDR3 protein: CASSQDFGRIGSPLHF
CDR3 DNA: TGTGCCAGCAGCCAAGACTTTGGGAGGATAGGTTCACCCCTCCACTTT

clone size: .
J gene: TRBJ2-7
V gene: TRBV5-1
D gene: .
CDR3 protein: CASSSRWGETSPQYF
CDR3 DNA: TGCGCCAGCAGCTCGCGATGGGGGGAGACCTCCCCGCAGTACTTC

clone size: .
J gene: TRBJ2-5
V gene: TRBV2
D gene: .
CDR3 protein: CATAPYRHGETQYF
CDR3 DNA: TGTGCCACCGCACCCTACCGGCACGGGGAGACCCAGTACTTC

clone size: .
J gene: TRBJ2-5
V gene: TRBV28
D gene: TRBD1
CDR3 protein: CASSLFPGQGQETQYF
CDR3 DNA: TGTGCCAGCAGTTTATTTCCGGGACAGGGGCAGGAGACCCAGTACTTC

clone size: .
J gene: TRBJ1-1
V gene: TRBV6-5
D gene: TRBD1
CDR3 protein: CASRPPTGGSTEAFF
CDR3 DNA: TGTGCCAGCAGACCACCGACAGGGGGTTCAACTGAAGCTTTCTTT